These T cell receptor beta chains were read from a single sample in a study of shared clonotypes between healthy human individuals. Clones were sequenced by immunoSEQ multiplex PCR, and TCRdb holds only the in-frame ones, with some missing. The table has around 2,000,000 clones, 95% seen once; the top ten hold 0.1% to 0.15%. The sequenced sample consisted of naive CD4+ T cells sorted from blood. These receptors were taken from a man between 18 and 29 years old in good health. CDR3s include the opening cysteine and the closing phenylalanine or tryptophan. The order of the fields is clone size, V gene, D gene, J gene, CDR3 protein, CDR3 DNA. D genes are given only for firm matches. Rows may omit the clone size; those that give it use once, few, many or a size class.

abundance: .; v_gene: TRBV7-9; d_gene: .; j_gene: TRBJ2-1; CDR3aa: CASSDRYTTAEVNNEQFF; CDR3nt: TGTGCCAGCAGCGATAGATATACGACAGCGGAGGTTAACAATGAGCAGTTCTTC
abundance: .; v_gene: TRBV5-6; d_gene: .; j_gene: TRBJ2-3; CDR3aa: CASSSTPTGNTDTQYF; CDR3nt: TGTGCCAGCAGCTCAACCCCGACAGGCAACACAGATACGCAGTATTTT
abundance: .; v_gene: TRBV19; d_gene: .; j_gene: TRBJ1-5; CDR3aa: CASSPYQPQHF; CDR3nt: TGTGCCAGTAGTCCCTATCAGCCCCAGCATTTT
abundance: .; v_gene: TRBV5-4; d_gene: TRBD1; j_gene: TRBJ2-7; CDR3aa: CASSLGGQTSYEQYF; CDR3nt: TGTGCCAGCAGCTTGGGGGGACAGACCTCCTACGAGCAGTACTTC
abundance: .; v_gene: TRBV7-2; d_gene: .; j_gene: TRBJ1-4; CDR3aa: CASSSGTRGEKLFF; CDR3nt: TGTGCCAGCAGCTCCGGGACCAGAGGTGAAAAACTGTTTTTT
abundance: .; v_gene: TRBV5-1; d_gene: .; j_gene: TRBJ2-1; CDR3aa: CASSLDGVWEQFF; CDR3nt: TGCGCCAGCAGCTTGGACGGGGTTTGGGAGCAGTTCTTC
abundance: .; v_gene: TRBV29-1; d_gene: .; j_gene: TRBJ2-3; CDR3aa: CSVDNSGTDTQYF; CDR3nt: TGCAGCGTTGACAACAGCGGCACAGATACGCAGTATTTT
abundance: .; v_gene: TRBV30; d_gene: TRBD2; j_gene: TRBJ2-3; CDR3aa: CAWSAALSLAGMNF; CDR3nt: TGTGCCTGGAGTGCAGCTCTTAGCCTAGCGGGAATGAATTTT
abundance: once; v_gene: TRBV7-2; d_gene: TRBD2; j_gene: TRBJ2-7; CDR3aa: CASSLGLAGLYEQYF; CDR3nt: TGTGCCAGCAGCCTTGGACTAGCGGGCCTTTACGAGCAGTACTTC
abundance: .; v_gene: TRBV4-1; d_gene: .; j_gene: TRBJ1-4; CDR3aa: CASSQDYRVNEKLFF; CDR3nt: TGCGCCAGCAGCCAAGATTACCGGGTTAATGAAAAACTGTTTTTT
abundance: .; v_gene: TRBV9; d_gene: TRBD1; j_gene: TRBJ2-2; CDR3aa: CASSVELPGQGNTGELFF; CDR3nt: TGTGCCAGCAGCGTAGAATTGCCGGGACAGGGCAACACCGGGGAGCTGTTTTTT
abundance: once; v_gene: TRBV27; d_gene: .; j_gene: TRBJ2-5; CDR3aa: CASSLSATKGETQYF; CDR3nt: TGTGCCAGCAGTTTATCAGCGACCAAGGGGGAGACCCAGTACTTC
abundance: once; v_gene: TRBV6-1; d_gene: TRBD1; j_gene: TRBJ2-7; CDR3aa: CASREQGQTYEQYF; CDR3nt: TGTGCCAGCAGGGAACAGGGGCAGACCTACGAGCAGTACTTC
abundance: .; v_gene: TRBV10-3; d_gene: .; j_gene: TRBJ2-3; CDR3aa: CATKTENAGTDTQYF; CDR3nt: TGTGCCACTAAAACGGAGAATGCAGGCACAGATACGCAGTATTTT
abundance: .; v_gene: TRBV7-6; d_gene: TRBD1; j_gene: TRBJ1-2; CDR3aa: CASSLIGGTDAYYGYTF; CDR3nt: TGTGCCAGCAGCTTAATCGGCGGGACAGACGCCTACTATGGCTACACCTTC
abundance: .; v_gene: TRBV27; d_gene: TRBD2; j_gene: TRBJ2-7; CDR3aa: CASSRRLAGDYEQYF; CDR3nt: TGTGCCAGCAGTAGAAGACTAGCGGGAGATTACGAGCAGTACTTC
abundance: .; v_gene: TRBV9; d_gene: TRBD1; j_gene: TRBJ2-6; CDR3aa: CASSVVGTGAAGANVLTF; CDR3nt: TGTGCCAGCAGCGTAGTCGGGACAGGGGCCGCTGGGGCCAACGTCCTGACTTTC
abundance: .; v_gene: TRBV11-3; d_gene: .; j_gene: TRBJ2-2; CDR3aa: CASSLRMNTGELFF; CDR3nt: TGTGCCAGCAGCTTAAGAATGAACACCGGGGAGCTGTTTTTT
abundance: once; v_gene: TRBV5-6; d_gene: .; j_gene: TRBJ1-2; CDR3aa: CASSLPGEGYTF; CDR3nt: TGTGCCAGCAGCTTACCCGGGGAAGGCTACACCTTC
abundance: .; v_gene: TRBV7-2; d_gene: .; j_gene: TRBJ2-4; CDR3aa: CASSLGGRGAKNIQYF; CDR3nt: TGTGCCAGCAGCTTAGGGGGCCGAGGAGCCAAAAACATTCAGTACTTC
abundance: .; v_gene: TRBV6-1; d_gene: .; j_gene: TRBJ2-3; CDR3aa: CASSTDWDTQYF; CDR3nt: TGTGCCAGCAGTACCGACTGGGATACGCAGTATTTT
abundance: .; v_gene: TRBV6-1; d_gene: TRBD1; j_gene: TRBJ2-7; CDR3aa: CASGQAYEQYF; CDR3nt: TGTGCCAGCGGACAGGCGTACGAGCAGTACTTC
abundance: once; v_gene: TRBV7-2; d_gene: .; j_gene: TRBJ2-2; CDR3aa: CASSLARAGVVSNTGELFF; CDR3nt: TGTGCCAGCAGCTTAGCGCGGGCAGGTGTTGTATCGAACACCGGGGAGCTGTTTTTT
abundance: .; v_gene: TRBV29-1; d_gene: TRBD2; j_gene: TRBJ2-1; CDR3aa: CSVRSGGAVNEQFF; CDR3nt: TGCAGCGTCCGCAGCGGGGGGGCTGTTAATGAGCAGTTCTTC
abundance: .; v_gene: TRBV4-1; d_gene: .; j_gene: TRBJ1-6; CDR3aa: CASSQWTSEPLHF; CDR3nt: TGCGCCAGCAGCCAATGGACCTCAGAACCCCTCCACTTT
abundance: .; v_gene: TRBV18; d_gene: .; j_gene: TRBJ1-2; CDR3aa: CASSPPGDPNYGYTF; CDR3nt: TGTGCCAGCTCACCACCAGGGGACCCTAACTATGGCTACACCTTC
abundance: once; v_gene: TRBV9; d_gene: .; j_gene: TRBJ1-2; CDR3aa: CASSAGGGFGYTF; CDR3nt: TGTGCCAGCAGCGCTGGGGGAGGGTTCGGCTACACCTTC
abundance: .; v_gene: TRBV2; d_gene: .; j_gene: TRBJ1-6; CDR3aa: CASSEGASALHF; CDR3nt: TGTGCCAGCAGTGAAGGGGCATCGGCCCTCCACTTT
abundance: .; v_gene: TRBV30; d_gene: .; j_gene: TRBJ2-7; CDR3aa: CAWTPGGTGFYEQYF; CDR3nt: TGTGCCTGGACCCCGGGGGGGACAGGGTTCTACGAGCAGTACTTC
abundance: few; v_gene: TRBV7-8; d_gene: .; j_gene: TRBJ1-6; CDR3aa: CASSLTKGNSPLHF; CDR3nt: TGTGCCAGCAGCCTGACCAAGGGCAATTCACCCCTCCACTTT
abundance: .; v_gene: TRBV5-1; d_gene: .; j_gene: TRBJ2-7; CDR3aa: CASSLSGYEQYF; CDR3nt: TGCGCCAGCAGCTTGTCAGGGTACGAGCAGTACTTC
abundance: .; v_gene: TRBV5-1; d_gene: .; j_gene: TRBJ2-2; CDR3aa: CASSLGSGTYTGELFF; CDR3nt: TGCGCCAGCAGCTTGGGCAGCGGAACTTACACCGGGGAGCTGTTTTTT
abundance: .; v_gene: TRBV2; d_gene: .; j_gene: TRBJ1-1; CDR3aa: CASSLDRLDTEAFF; CDR3nt: TGTGCCAGCAGTTTGGACAGACTAGACACTGAAGCTTTCTTT
abundance: .; v_gene: TRBV7-9; d_gene: TRBD2; j_gene: TRBJ2-1; CDR3aa: CASSSTSGGGSGNEQFF; CDR3nt: TGTGCCAGCAGCTCCACCTCCGGGGGGGGAAGCGGCAATGAGCAGTTCTTC
abundance: .; v_gene: TRBV5-1; d_gene: TRBD1; j_gene: TRBJ1-1; CDR3aa: CASSSGQGNTEAFF; CDR3nt: TGCGCCAGCAGCTCGGGACAGGGCAACACTGAAGCTTTCTTT
abundance: .; v_gene: TRBV6-4; d_gene: .; j_gene: TRBJ1-6; CDR3aa: CASGSEGNSPLHF; CDR3nt: TGTGCCAGCGGATCCGAGGGTAATTCACCCCTCCACTTT
abundance: .; v_gene: TRBV5-1; d_gene: TRBD2; j_gene: TRBJ2-3; CDR3aa: CASSAGLGVDTQYF; CDR3nt: TGCGCCAGCAGCGCGGGACTAGGAGTAGATACGCAGTATTTT
abundance: .; v_gene: TRBV11-3; d_gene: TRBD1; j_gene: TRBJ1-5; CDR3aa: CASSLDLGQSNQPQHF; CDR3nt: TGTGCCAGCAGCTTAGATTTGGGACAGAGCAATCAGCCCCAGCATTTT
abundance: .; v_gene: TRBV5-1; d_gene: TRBD1; j_gene: TRBJ1-4; CDR3aa: CASSLEPGQGKKLFF; CDR3nt: TGCGCCAGCAGCCTGGAACCGGGACAGGGCAAAAAACTGTTTTTT
abundance: .; v_gene: TRBV6-5; d_gene: .; j_gene: TRBJ2-1; CDR3aa: CASSYVAAGTGEQFF; CDR3nt: TGTGCCAGCAGTTACGTCGCGGCGGGGACGGGTGAGCAGTTCTTC
abundance: .; v_gene: TRBV29-1; d_gene: .; j_gene: TRBJ1-1; CDR3aa: CRTEGGEAFF; CDR3nt: TGCAGGACAGAGGGGGGTGAAGCTTTCTTT
abundance: .; v_gene: TRBV5-1; d_gene: TRBD1; j_gene: TRBJ1-6; CDR3aa: CASRTGQGNSPLHF; CDR3nt: TGCGCCAGCAGAACGGGACAGGGGAATTCACCCCTCCACTTT
abundance: .; v_gene: TRBV6-5; d_gene: .; j_gene: TRBJ2-7; CDR3aa: CASSWDGRVDYEQYF; CDR3nt: TGTGCCAGCAGCTGGGACGGTAGGGTTGACTACGAGCAGTACTTC
abundance: .; v_gene: TRBV19; d_gene: TRBD2; j_gene: TRBJ2-1; CDR3aa: CASTTWTSGEEQFF; CDR3nt: TGTGCCAGTACCACTTGGACTAGCGGGGAAGAGCAGTTCTTC
abundance: .; v_gene: TRBV5-4; d_gene: .; j_gene: TRBJ1-1; CDR3aa: CASSGLPAGAMDTEAFF; CDR3nt: TGTGCCAGCAGCGGACTACCTGCGGGGGCGATGGACACTGAAGCTTTCTTT
abundance: .; v_gene: TRBV5-4; d_gene: .; j_gene: TRBJ1-2; CDR3aa: CASSLLDSYGYTF; CDR3nt: TGTGCCAGCAGCTTGCTCGATTCTTATGGCTACACCTTC
abundance: once; v_gene: TRBV18; d_gene: TRBD1; j_gene: TRBJ2-7; CDR3aa: CASSLDRALSYEQYF; CDR3nt: TGTGCCAGCTCACTGGACAGGGCACTTTCCTACGAGCAGTACTTC
abundance: .; v_gene: TRBV10-3; d_gene: .; j_gene: TRBJ2-5; CDR3aa: CAISESGSGETQYF; CDR3nt: TGTGCCATCAGTGAGTCGGGATCTGGAGAGACCCAGTACTTC
abundance: .; v_gene: TRBV28; d_gene: .; j_gene: TRBJ1-2; CDR3aa: CASSFAGFPSGYTF; CDR3nt: TGTGCCAGCAGTTTTGCCGGGTTTCCTAGTGGCTACACCTTC
abundance: .; v_gene: TRBV6-5; d_gene: .; j_gene: TRBJ2-7; CDR3aa: CASSYVGTSEQYF; CDR3nt: TGTGCCAGCAGTTACGTGGGGACCAGCGAGCAGTACTTC
abundance: once; v_gene: TRBV5-1; d_gene: TRBD1; j_gene: TRBJ2-7; CDR3aa: CASSDRTGSLQYF; CDR3nt: TGCGCCAGCAGCGATCGGACAGGGAGTCTGCAGTACTTC
abundance: .; v_gene: TRBV5-4; d_gene: .; j_gene: TRBJ2-7; CDR3aa: CASSLPMAEQYF; CDR3nt: TGTGCCAGCAGCCTTCCGATGGCCGAGCAGTACTTC
abundance: .; v_gene: TRBV18; d_gene: .; j_gene: TRBJ1-4; CDR3aa: CASSGQVGEKLFF; CDR3nt: TGTGCCAGCTCAGGTCAGGTGGGCGAAAAACTGTTTTTT